The entry that follows covers one T cell receptor beta chain sequence. What it recognizes is unknown. This sample was taken from a study of shared clonotypes between healthy human individuals. Study background: There were three CD4 naive, three CD4 memory, two CD8 naive and one CD8 memory plates per donor.

Assay used: immunoSEQ multiplex PCR; TCRdb lists only in-frame clones, some missing. The table has 1.5 million to 2.5 million clones, about 95% seen once. CDR3 length equals 15 residues. V was trimmed by 5 bases and J by 2 bases, leaving 13 bases between them. Per the germline V gene, CDR1 is SGHAT and CDR2 is FQNNGV. Study conclusions and caveats: The genetic and exposure-history diversity represented was limited by few donors. Researchers found naive subsets generally carried larger estimated richness than memory subsets. Despite large depth, rarefaction showed incomplete sorted-subset sequencing.

The naive CD8 population came from CD45RO-negative cells selected for CCR7, without terminally differentiated effector memory CD45RA+ cells. The chain is built from TRBV11-2 and TRBJ2-1; D gene unclear. This TCR was sampled from a man younger than 35 in good health. Sequencing was carried out using naive CD8+ T cells sorted from blood. The CDR3 sequence is CASSLLVPTYNEQFF. The CDR3 nucleotides read TGTGCCAGCAGCCTTCTTGTGCCGACCTACAATGAGCAGTTCTTC.